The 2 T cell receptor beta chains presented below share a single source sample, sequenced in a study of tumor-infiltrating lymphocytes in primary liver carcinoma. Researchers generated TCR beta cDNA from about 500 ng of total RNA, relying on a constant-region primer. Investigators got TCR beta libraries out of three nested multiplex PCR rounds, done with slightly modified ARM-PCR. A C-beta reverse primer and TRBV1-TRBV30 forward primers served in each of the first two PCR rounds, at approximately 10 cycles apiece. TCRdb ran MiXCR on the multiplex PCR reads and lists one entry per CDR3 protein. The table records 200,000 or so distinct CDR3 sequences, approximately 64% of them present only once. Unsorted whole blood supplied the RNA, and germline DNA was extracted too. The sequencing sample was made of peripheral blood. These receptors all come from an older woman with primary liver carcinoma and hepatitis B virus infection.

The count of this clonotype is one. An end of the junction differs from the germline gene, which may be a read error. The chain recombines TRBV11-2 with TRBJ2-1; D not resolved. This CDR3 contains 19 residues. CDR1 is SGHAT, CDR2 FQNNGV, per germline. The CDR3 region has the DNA TGTGCCAGCAGTTTAGATACATTTAGGCGAGATCTCTCCTGCAATGAGCAGTTCTTC. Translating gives CASSLDTFRRDLSCNEQFF.

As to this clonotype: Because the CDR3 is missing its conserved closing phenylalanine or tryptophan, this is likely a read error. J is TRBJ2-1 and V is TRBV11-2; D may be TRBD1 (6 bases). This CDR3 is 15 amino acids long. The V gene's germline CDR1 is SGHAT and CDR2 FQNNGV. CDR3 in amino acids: CDSSLEGGEINEQFL. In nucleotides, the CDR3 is TGTGACAGCAGCTTAGAAGGGGGAGAGATCAATGAGCAGTTCCTC.